Listed below are T cell receptor beta chains from one sample, sequenced in a study of cytomegalovirus exposure and HLA in healthy donors. The protocol was immunoSEQ multiplex PCR, while the TCRdb copy is restricted to in-frame clones and leaves out a portion. The table lists tens of thousands of clones. The sample comprised PBMCs. The origin of the receptors is a middle-aged man in good health and CMV-seropositive. CDR3s include the opening cysteine and the closing phenylalanine or tryptophan. The order of the fields is J gene, V gene, CDR3 length, D gene, CDR3 protein, CDR3 DNA. D genes are given only for firm matches.

TRBJ1-1,TRBV29-1,13,.,CSALSRAATEAFF,TGCAGCGCTCTTAGCAGGGCAGCCACTGAAGCTTTCTTT
TRBJ2-5,TRBV5-4,14,TRBD1,CASSAGTGVWTQYF,TGTGCCAGCAGCGCCGGGACAGGGGTCTGGACCCAGTACTTC
TRBJ1-1,TRBV4-2,15,TRBD1,CASSRPGQRNTEAFF,TGTGCCAGCAGCCGGCCGGGACAGAGAAACACTGAAGCTTTCTTT
TRBJ1-1,TRBV29-1,16,TRBD1,CSVGRRDRGRGTEAFF,TGCAGCGTTGGCCGCCGGGACAGGGGACGAGGCACTGAAGCTTTCTTT
TRBJ2-7,TRBV29-1,15,.,CSVARGGEIIYEQYF,TGCAGCGTTGCCCGAGGGGGGGAAATTATCTACGAGCAGTACTTC
TRBJ2-5,TRBV9,12,.,CASSVEGETQYF,TGTGCCAGCAGCGTAGAGGGGGAGACCCAGTACTTC
TRBJ1-1,TRBV2,13,.,CASPVGGRTEAFF,TGTGCCAGCCCCGTGGGGGGAAGAACTGAAGCTTTCTTT
TRBJ2-3,TRBV4-3,16,TRBD2,CASSQGPSGSADTQYF,TGCGCCAGCAGCCAAGGCCCTAGCGGGAGTGCAGATACGCAGTATTTT
TRBJ2-2,TRBV9,17,TRBD2,CASSVVPSGVNTGELFF,TGTGCCAGCAGCGTAGTTCCTAGCGGGGTAAACACCGGGGAGCTGTTTTTT
TRBJ1-1,TRBV18,11,.,CASSTDTEAFF,TGTGCCAGCTCAACGGACACTGAAGCTTTCTTT
TRBJ1-1,TRBV19,12,.,CASTYRGTEAFF,TGTGCCAGTACATATCGGGGTACTGAAGCTTTCTTT
TRBJ2-4,TRBV5-4,17,TRBD2,CASSLAGWNVAKNIQYF,TGTGCCAGCAGTTTAGCGGGGTGGAACGTAGCCAAAAACATTCAGTACTTC
TRBJ1-1,TRBV4-2,15,.,CASSQSGVMNTEAFF,TGTGCCAGCAGCCAATCCGGTGTGATGAACACTGAAGCTTTCTTT
TRBJ1-2,TRBV30,15,.,CAWRVRARRGYGYTF,TGTGCCTGGAGAGTAAGGGCCCGACGAGGGTATGGCTACACCTTC
TRBJ1-1,TRBV7-2,13,.,CASSLLRDTEAFF,TGTGCCAGCAGCCTCCTGCGGGACACTGAAGCTTTCTTT
TRBJ1-2,TRBV7-8,14,.,CASSLIPGSGGYTF,TGTGCCAGCAGCTTAATACCGGGATCGGGTGGCTACACCTTC
TRBJ2-1,TRBV4-1,17,TRBD2,CASSQHPGQAGYNEQFF,TGCGCCAGCAGCCAACACCCCGGGCAAGCGGGGTACAATGAGCAGTTCTTC
TRBJ2-3,TRBV18,15,TRBD1,CASSPPGQTTDTQYF,TGTGCCAGCTCACCACCGGGACAGACCACAGATACGCAGTATTTT
TRBJ2-7,TRBV30,13,TRBD1,CAWFRDSTYEQYF,TGTGCCTGGTTTCGGGACAGCACCTACGAGCAGTACTTC
TRBJ2-7,TRBV27,17,TRBD2,CASSSGTSGSFSYEQYF,TGTGCCAGCAGTTCCGGGACTAGCGGGAGTTTCTCCTACGAGCAGTACTTC
TRBJ2-2,TRBV9,13,.,CASSAGLKGELFF,TGTGCCAGCAGCGCCGGACTTAAGGGGGAGCTGTTTTTT
TRBJ2-5,TRBV19,14,.,CASAQGGYQETQYF,TGTGCCAGCGCACAGGGTGGGTACCAAGAGACCCAGTACTTC
TRBJ2-4,TRBV7-9,13,.,CASSLAGEVIQYF,TGTGCCAGCAGCTTGGCAGGGGAAGTCATTCAGTACTTC
TRBJ1-2,TRBV30,13,.,CAQTPGLRYGYTF,TGTGCCCAGACCCCGGGTCTTCGCTATGGCTACACCTTC
TRBJ1-5,TRBV11-2,13,.,CASSVQGRQPQHF,TGTGCCAGCAGCGTCCAGGGAAGGCAGCCCCAGCATTTT
TRBJ1-1,TRBV5-5,12,TRBD1,CASSLGTGEAFF,TGTGCCAGCAGCTTGGGGACAGGTGAAGCTTTCTTT
TRBJ2-7,TRBV19,15,.,CASSILHGPNYEQYF,TGTGCCAGTAGTATCTTACATGGCCCGAACTACGAGCAGTACTTC
TRBJ1-4,TRBV9,17,.,CASSAEGRDTIREKLFF,TGTGCCAGCAGCGCCGAGGGAAGGGATACCATAAGGGAAAAACTGTTTTTT
TRBJ2-1,TRBV6-1,15,.,CASSGLGSSYNEQFF,TGTGCCAGCAGCGGACTGGGCAGCTCCTACAATGAGCAGTTCTTC
TRBJ2-5,TRBV5-6,15,TRBD1,CASSLWTGTEETQYF,TGTGCCAGCAGCCTCTGGACAGGAACCGAAGAGACCCAGTACTTC
TRBJ2-7,TRBV7-2,15,TRBD2,CASSLAESGGGQQYF,TGTGCCAGCAGCTTAGCGGAAAGCGGGGGGGGGCAGCAGTACTTC
TRBJ2-7,TRBV13,15,.,CASSLGLRQSYEQYF,TGTGCCAGCAGCTTAGGCCTACGACAGAGCTACGAGCAGTACTTC
TRBJ2-7,TRBV11-2,15,.,CASSLELRMAYEQYF,TGTGCCAGCAGCTTAGAATTGCGAATGGCCTACGAGCAGTACTTC
TRBJ1-1,TRBV25-1,15,.,CASSEAQGLNTEAFF,TGTGCCAGCAGTGAGGCCCAGGGGTTAAACACTGAAGCTTTCTTT
TRBJ2-5,TRBV10-3,15,.,CAISESVAFQETQYF,TGTGCCATCAGTGAGTCAGTAGCGTTCCAAGAGACCCAGTACTTC
TRBJ2-7,TRBV7-6,15,.,CASSLGQGGPGEQYF,TGTGCCAGCAGCTTAGGGCAGGGGGGACCCGGCGAGCAGTACTTC
TRBJ2-1,TRBV2,13,.,CASRILAGNEQFF,TGTGCCAGCAGGATACTAGCTGGCAATGAGCAGTTCTTC
TRBJ2-3,TRBV18,13,.,CASSLDRRDTQYF,TGTGCCAGCTCCCTCGACAGACGAGATACGCAGTATTTT
TRBJ1-2,TRBV19,14,.,CASSSYGTNYGYTF,TGTGCCAGTAGTTCCTACGGGACTAACTATGGCTACACCTTC
TRBJ2-5,TRBV7-7,15,TRBD2,CASSQELAGEETQYF,TGTGCTAGCAGCCAAGAACTAGCGGGCGAAGAGACCCAGTACTTC
TRBJ1-2,TRBV5-1,17,.,CASQYGDTRNAIYGYTF,TGCGCCAGCCAATACGGGGACACCCGCAACGCGATCTATGGCTACACCTTC
TRBJ1-2,TRBV6-1,13,.,CASSVTGNYGYTF,TGTGCCAGCAGCGTTACAGGGAACTATGGCTACACCTTC
TRBJ1-3,TRBV9,15,TRBD1,CASSKTGSSGNTIYF,TGTGCCAGCAGCAAGACAGGGTCCTCTGGAAACACCATATATTTT
TRBJ2-1,TRBV11-3,12,.,CASSLLSEGQFF,TGTGCCAGCAGTCTCCTCTCCGAGGGACAGTTCTTC
TRBJ2-4,TRBV4-2,15,TRBD2,CASSTGLAGENIQYF,TGTGCCAGCAGCACGGGACTAGCGGGAGAAAACATTCAGTACTTC
TRBJ2-3,TRBV9,12,.,CASSVSADTQYF,TGTGCCAGCAGCGTTAGTGCAGATACGCAGTATTTT
TRBJ2-7,TRBV5-1,15,TRBD2,CASSPTGGSSYEQYF,TGCGCCAGCAGCCCTACGGGAGGGAGCTCCTACGAGCAGTACTTC
TRBJ2-5,TRBV7-8,13,.,CASSPDFTGAQYF,TGTGCCAGCAGCCCGGACTTTACGGGGGCCCAGTACTTC
TRBJ2-1,TRBV9,20,TRBD2,CASSPHPWTSGRAGGNEQFF,TGTGCCAGCAGCCCCCACCCCTGGACTAGCGGGAGGGCCGGGGGCAATGAGCAGTTCTTC
TRBJ2-3,TRBV4-3,16,.,CASSPFQNTGTDTQYF,TGCGCCAGCAGCCCGTTTCAGAATACCGGGACAGATACGCAGTATTTT
TRBJ1-3,TRBV7-2,16,.,CASSLSLYLSGNTIYF,TGTGCCAGCAGCTTAAGTCTATACCTCTCTGGAAACACCATATATTTT
TRBJ2-3,TRBV27,15,TRBD2,CASLGRVKATDTQYF,TGTGCCAGCCTTGGGAGGGTGAAGGCCACAGATACGCAGTATTTT